This paragraph covers one T cell receptor (beta chain) sequence. This record comes from a study of glioma-infiltrating T cells. V lost 5 bases and J 3 bases, leaving 11 bases between the germline ends. The V gene's germline CDR1 is LNHDA and CDR2 SQIVND (reference sequence). This CDR3 is 14 amino acids long. The iRepertoire nested amplicon-rescue multiplex PCR amplified TCR alpha and beta CDR3s from RNA. TCRdb reanalysed the multiplex PCR reads using MiXCR and keeps one entry per CDR3 protein. The sample lists about 3,200 distinct CDR3 sequences, 15% to 20% seen once, with roughly half in the top ten.

The gene calls are TRBV19 and TRBJ1-5; unclear D gene. The sequence was obtained from a human donor with low-grade glioma or glioblastoma, undergoing nonglioma brain surgery, or in good health (not recorded which). The sequenced sample consisted of glioma tissue, nonneoplastic brain tissue, or PBMCs (not recorded which). The CDR3 bases are TGTGCCAGTAGTCCGCCGGGTCTCAATCAGCCCCAGCATTTT. Translation gives CASSPPGLNQPQHF.